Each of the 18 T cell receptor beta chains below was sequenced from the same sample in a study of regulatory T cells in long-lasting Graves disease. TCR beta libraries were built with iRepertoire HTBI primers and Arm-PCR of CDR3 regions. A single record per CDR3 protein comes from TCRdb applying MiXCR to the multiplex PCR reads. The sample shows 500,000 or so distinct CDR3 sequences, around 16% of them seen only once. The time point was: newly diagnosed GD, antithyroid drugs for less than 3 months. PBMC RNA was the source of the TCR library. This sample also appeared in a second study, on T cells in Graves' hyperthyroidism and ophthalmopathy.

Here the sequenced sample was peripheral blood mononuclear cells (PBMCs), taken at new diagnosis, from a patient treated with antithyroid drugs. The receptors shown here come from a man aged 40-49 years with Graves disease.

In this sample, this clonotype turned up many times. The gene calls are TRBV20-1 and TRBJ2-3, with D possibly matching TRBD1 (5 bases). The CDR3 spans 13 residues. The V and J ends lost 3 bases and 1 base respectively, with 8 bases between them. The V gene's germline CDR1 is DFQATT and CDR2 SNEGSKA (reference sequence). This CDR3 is CSARDIRTDTQYF. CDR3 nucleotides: TGCAGTGCTAGGGACATTCGCACAGATACGCAGTATTTT.

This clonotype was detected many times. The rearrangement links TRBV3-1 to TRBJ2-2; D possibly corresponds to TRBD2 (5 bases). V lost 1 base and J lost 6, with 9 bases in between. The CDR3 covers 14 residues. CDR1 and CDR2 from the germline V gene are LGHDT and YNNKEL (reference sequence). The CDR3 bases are TGTGCCAGCAGCCAAGTCGTGGAGGCCGGGGAGCTGTTTTTT. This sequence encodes CASSQVVEAGELFF.

The CDR3 bases are TGCGCCAGCAGCTTGGGGGGGACTAGCGGCTTCGAGGAGCAGTACTTC. This encodes CASSLGGTSGFEEQYF. This chain connects TRBV5-1 to TRBJ2-7; 11 nucleotides align to TRBD2. The trim removed 0 bases at V and 7 bases at J, leaving 9 bases unmatched. Looked up from germline, CDR1 is SGHRS and CDR2 is YFSETQ. The CDR3 covers 16 residues.

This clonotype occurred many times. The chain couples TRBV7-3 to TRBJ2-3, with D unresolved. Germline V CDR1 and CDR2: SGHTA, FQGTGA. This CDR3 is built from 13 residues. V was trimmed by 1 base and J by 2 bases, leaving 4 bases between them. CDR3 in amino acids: CASSLSLTDTQYF. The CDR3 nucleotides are TGTGCCAGCAGCTTAAGCCTCACAGATACGCAGTATTTT.

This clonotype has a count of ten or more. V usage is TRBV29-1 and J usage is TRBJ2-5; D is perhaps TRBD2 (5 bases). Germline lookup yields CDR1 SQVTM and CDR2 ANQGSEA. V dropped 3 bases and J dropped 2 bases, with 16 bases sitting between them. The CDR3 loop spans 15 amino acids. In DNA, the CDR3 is TGCAGCGTTGAGCTACTAGAGACGAAACAAGAGACCCAGTACTTC. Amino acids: CSVELLETKQETQYF.

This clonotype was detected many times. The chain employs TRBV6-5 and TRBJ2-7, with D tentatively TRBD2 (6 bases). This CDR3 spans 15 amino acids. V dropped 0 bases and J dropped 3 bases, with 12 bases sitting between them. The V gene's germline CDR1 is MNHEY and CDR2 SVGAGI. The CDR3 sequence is CASSYSKTDYYEQYF. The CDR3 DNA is TGTGCCAGCAGTTACTCGAAAACGGACTACTACGAGCAGTACTTC.

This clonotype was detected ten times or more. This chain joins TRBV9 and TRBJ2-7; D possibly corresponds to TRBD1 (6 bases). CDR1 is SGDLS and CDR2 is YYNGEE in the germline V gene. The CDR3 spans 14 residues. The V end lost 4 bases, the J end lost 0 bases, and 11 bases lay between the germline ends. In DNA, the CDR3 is TGTGCCAGCAGCACCCGGGACATCTCCTACGAGCAGTACTTC. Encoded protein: CASSTRDISYEQYF.

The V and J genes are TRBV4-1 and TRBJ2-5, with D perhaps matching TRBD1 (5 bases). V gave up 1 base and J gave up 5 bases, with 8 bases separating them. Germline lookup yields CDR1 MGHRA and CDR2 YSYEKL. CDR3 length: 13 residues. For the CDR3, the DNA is TGCGCCAGCAGCCAAGGACAGTTGGAGACCCAGTACTTC. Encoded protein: CASSQGQLETQYF.

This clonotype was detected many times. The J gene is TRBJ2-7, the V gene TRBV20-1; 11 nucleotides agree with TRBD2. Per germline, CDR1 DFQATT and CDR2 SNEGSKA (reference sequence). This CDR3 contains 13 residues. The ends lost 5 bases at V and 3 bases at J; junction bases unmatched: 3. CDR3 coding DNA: TGCAGTGCTGAGACTAGCGGGGACTACGAGCAGTACTTC. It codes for CSAETSGDYEQYF.

The CDR3 region is CASSLSRGNNEQFF. CDR3 nucleotide sequence: TGTGCCAGCAGTTTATCCAGGGGTAACAATGAGCAGTTCTTC. The chain joins TRBV28 to TRBJ2-1, with a possible D match to TRBD1 (6 bases). The germline V and J ends were trimmed by 1 base and 5 bases, with 9 bases remaining between them. The CDR3 consists of 14 residues. Germline V gene data show CDR1 as MDHEN and CDR2 as SYDVKM.

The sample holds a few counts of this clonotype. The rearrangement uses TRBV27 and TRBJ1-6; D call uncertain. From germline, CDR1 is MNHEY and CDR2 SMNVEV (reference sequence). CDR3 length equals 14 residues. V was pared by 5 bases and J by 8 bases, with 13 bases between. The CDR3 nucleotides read TGTGCCAGCAGTCGTAACGGGATAGATTCACCCCTCCACTTT. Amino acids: CASSRNGIDSPLHF.

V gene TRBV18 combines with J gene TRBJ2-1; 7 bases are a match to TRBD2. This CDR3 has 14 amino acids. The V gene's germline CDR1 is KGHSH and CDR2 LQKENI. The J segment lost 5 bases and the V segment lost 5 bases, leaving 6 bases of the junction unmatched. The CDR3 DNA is TGTGCCAGCTCATCGGGAAGCGGGAACAATGAGCAGTTCTTC. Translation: CASSSGSGNNEQFF. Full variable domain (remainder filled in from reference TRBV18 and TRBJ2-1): NAGVMQNPRHLVRRRGQEARLRCSPMKGHSHVYWYRQLPEEGLKFMVYLQKENIIDESGMPKERFSAEFPKEGPSILRIQQVVRGDSAAYFCASSSGSGNNEQFFGPGTRLTVL.

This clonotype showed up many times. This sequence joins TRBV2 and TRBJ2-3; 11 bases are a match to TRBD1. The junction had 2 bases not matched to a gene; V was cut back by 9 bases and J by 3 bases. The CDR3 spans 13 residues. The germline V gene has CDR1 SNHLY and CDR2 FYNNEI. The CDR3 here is CARGQGETDTQYF. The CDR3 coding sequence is TGTGCCAGGGGACAGGGGGAGACAGATACGCAGTATTTT.

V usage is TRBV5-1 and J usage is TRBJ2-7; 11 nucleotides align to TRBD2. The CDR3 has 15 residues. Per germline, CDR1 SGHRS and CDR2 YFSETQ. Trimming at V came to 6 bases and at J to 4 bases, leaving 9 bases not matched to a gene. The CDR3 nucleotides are TGCGCCAGCACTATGGGACTAGCGGAGGGGTACGAGCAGTACTTC. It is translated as CASTMGLAEGYEQYF. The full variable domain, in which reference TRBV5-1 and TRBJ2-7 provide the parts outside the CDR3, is KAGVTQTPRYLIKTRGQQVTLSCSPISGHRSVSWYQQTPGQGLQFLFEYFSETQRNKGNFPGRFSGRQFSNSRSEMNVSTLELGDSALYLCASTMGLAEGYEQYFGPGTRLTVT.

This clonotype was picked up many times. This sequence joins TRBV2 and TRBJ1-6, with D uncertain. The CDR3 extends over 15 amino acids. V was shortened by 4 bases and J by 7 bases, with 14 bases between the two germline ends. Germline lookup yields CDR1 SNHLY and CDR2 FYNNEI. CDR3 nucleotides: TGTGCCAGCAGTGGTTCCGCCCTAACCAATTCACCCCTCCACTTT. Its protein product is CASSGSALTNSPLHF.

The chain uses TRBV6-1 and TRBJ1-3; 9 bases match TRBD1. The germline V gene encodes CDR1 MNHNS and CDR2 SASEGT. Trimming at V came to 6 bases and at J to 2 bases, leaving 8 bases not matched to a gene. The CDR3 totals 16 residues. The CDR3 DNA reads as TGTGCCAGCAGAACCCCGGGACAGGGTGCTGGAAACACCATATATTTT. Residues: CASRTPGQGAGNTIYF.

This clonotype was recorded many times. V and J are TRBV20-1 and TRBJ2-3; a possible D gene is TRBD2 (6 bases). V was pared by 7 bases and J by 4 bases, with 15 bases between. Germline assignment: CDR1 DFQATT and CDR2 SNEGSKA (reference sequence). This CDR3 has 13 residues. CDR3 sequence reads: CSVLPWGADTQYF. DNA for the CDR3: TGCAGTGTCCTACCTTGGGGGGCAGATACGCAGTATTTT.

CDR3 in amino acids: CASSQNYYNEQFF. The CDR3 nucleotides are TGTGCCAGCAGCCAAAACTATTACAATGAGCAGTTCTTC. The chain joins TRBV3-1 to TRBJ2-1; D remains unclear. The CDR3 runs 13 residues. V was trimmed by 2 bases and J by 4 bases, leaving 6 bases between them. Looked up from germline, CDR1 is LGHDT and CDR2 is YNNKEL (reference sequence).